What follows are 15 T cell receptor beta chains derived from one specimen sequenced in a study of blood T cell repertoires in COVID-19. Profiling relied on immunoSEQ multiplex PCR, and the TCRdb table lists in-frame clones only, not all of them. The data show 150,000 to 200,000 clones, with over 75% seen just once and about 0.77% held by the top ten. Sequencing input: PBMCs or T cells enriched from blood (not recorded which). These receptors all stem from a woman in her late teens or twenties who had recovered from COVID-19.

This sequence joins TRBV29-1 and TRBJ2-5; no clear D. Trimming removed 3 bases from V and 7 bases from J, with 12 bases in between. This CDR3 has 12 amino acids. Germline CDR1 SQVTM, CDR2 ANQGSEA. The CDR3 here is CSVDDGVVTQYF. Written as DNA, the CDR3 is TGCAGCGTTGACGACGGAGTTGTGACCCAGTACTTC.

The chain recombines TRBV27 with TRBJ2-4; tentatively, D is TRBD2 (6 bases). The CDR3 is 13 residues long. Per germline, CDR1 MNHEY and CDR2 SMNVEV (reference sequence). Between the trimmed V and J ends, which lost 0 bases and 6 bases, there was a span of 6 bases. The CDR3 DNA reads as TGTGCCAGCAGTTTATCGGGACTAAACATTCAGTACTTC. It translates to CASSLSGLNIQYF.

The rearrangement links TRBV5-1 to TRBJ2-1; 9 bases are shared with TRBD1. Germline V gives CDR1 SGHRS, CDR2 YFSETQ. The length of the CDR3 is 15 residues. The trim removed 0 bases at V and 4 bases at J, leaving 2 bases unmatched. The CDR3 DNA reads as TGCGCCAGCAGCTTGGAGGGACAGGGATACAATGAGCAGTTCTTC. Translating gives CASSLEGQGYNEQFF.

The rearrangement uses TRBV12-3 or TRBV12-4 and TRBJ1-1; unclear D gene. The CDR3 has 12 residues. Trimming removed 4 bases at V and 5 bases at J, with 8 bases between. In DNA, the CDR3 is TGTGCCAGCAGTTCCCCGGGGACTGAAGCTTTCTTT. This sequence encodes CASSSPGTEAFF.

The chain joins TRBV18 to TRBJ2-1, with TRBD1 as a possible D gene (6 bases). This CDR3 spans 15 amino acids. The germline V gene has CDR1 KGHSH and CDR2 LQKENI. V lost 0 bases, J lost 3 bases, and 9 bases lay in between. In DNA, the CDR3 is TGTGCCAGCTCACCACCCTCGACAGGCTACAATGAGCAGTTCTTC. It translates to CASSPPSTGYNEQFF.

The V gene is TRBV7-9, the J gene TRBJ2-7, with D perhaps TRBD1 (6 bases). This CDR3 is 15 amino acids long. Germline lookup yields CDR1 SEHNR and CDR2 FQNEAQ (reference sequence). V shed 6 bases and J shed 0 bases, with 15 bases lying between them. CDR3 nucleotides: TGTGCCAGCAGTCCAGACAGGTACAGCTCCTACGAGCAGTACTTC. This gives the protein CASSPDRYSSYEQYF.

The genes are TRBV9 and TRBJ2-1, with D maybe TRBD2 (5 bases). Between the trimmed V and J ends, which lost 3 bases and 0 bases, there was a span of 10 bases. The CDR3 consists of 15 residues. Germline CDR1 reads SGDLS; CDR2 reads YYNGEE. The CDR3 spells CASSADRGSYNEQFF. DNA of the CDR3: TGTGCCAGCAGCGCCGATCGGGGCTCCTACAATGAGCAGTTCTTC. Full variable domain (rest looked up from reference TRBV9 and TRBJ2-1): DSGVTQTPKHLITATGQRVTLRCSPRSGDLSVYWYQQSLDQGLQFLIQYYNGEERAKGNILERFSAQQFPDLHSELNLSSLELGDSALYFCASSADRGSYNEQFFGPGTRLTVL.

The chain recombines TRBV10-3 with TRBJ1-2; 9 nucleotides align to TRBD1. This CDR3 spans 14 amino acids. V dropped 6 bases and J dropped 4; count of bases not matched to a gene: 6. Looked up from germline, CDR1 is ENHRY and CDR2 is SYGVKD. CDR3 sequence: CAISAGTGTYGYTF. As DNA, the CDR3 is TGTGCCATCAGCGCCGGGACAGGGACCTATGGCTACACCTTC.

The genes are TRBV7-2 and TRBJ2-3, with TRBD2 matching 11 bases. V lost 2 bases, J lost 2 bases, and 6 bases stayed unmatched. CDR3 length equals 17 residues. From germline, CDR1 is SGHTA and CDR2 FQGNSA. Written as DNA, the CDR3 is TGTGCCAGCAGCTTATCGACTAGCGGGGCCTTCACAGATACGCAGTATTTT. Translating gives CASSLSTSGAFTDTQYF.

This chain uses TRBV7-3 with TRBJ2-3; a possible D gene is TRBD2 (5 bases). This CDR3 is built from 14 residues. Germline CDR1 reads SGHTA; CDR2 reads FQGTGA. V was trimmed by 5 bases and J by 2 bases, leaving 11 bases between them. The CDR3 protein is CASSISSYTDTQYF. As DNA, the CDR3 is TGTGCCAGCAGCATATCTAGCTACACAGATACGCAGTATTTT.

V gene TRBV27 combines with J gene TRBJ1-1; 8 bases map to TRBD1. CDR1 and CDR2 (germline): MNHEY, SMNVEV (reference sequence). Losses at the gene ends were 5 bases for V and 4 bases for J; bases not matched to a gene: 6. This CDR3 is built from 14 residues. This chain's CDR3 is CASSPDTGGTEAFF. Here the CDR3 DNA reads TGTGCCAGCAGTCCAGATACAGGGGGCACTGAAGCTTTCTTT.

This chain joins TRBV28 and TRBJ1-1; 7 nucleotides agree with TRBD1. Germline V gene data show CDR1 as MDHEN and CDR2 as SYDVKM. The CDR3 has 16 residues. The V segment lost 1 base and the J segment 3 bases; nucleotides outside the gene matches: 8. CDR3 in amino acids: CASSLFTGDLDTEAFF. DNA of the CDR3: TGTGCCAGCAGTTTATTTACAGGGGATCTGGACACTGAAGCTTTCTTT.

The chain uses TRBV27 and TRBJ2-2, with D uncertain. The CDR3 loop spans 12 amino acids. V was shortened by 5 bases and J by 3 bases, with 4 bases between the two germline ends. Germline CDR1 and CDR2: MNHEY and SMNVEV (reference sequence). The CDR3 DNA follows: TGTGCCAGCAGTCTCGACACCGGGGAGCTGTTTTTT. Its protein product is CASSLDTGELFF.

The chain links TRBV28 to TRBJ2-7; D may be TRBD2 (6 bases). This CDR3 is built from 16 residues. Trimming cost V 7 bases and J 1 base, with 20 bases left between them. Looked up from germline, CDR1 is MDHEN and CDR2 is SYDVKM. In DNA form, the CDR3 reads TGTGCCAGCACCCCCTTCTCCCGGGAGAGATCCTACGAGCAGTACTTC. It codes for CASTPFSRERSYEQYF.

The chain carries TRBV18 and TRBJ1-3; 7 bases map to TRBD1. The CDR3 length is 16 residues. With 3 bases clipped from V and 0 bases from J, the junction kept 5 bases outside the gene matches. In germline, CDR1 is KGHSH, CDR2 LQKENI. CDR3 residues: CASSPGTAGSGNTIYF. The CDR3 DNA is TGTGCCAGCTCACCCGGGACAGCGGGCTCTGGAAACACCATATATTTT.